The rows below give T cell receptor beta chains drawn from one sample of a study of blood T cell repertoires in COVID-19. Libraries were prepared by immunoSEQ multiplex PCR; TCRdb keeps only in-frame clonotypes and omits some of them. The sample contains about 240,000 clones, over 75% of which appear only once. Sequenced sample: peripheral blood. All receptors come from a man aged 25 to 40 who had recovered from COVID-19. The CDR3 runs from the conserved cysteine through the conserved F or W.

V gene: TRBV2
CDR3 length: 13
J gene: TRBJ1-2
CDR3 protein: CASTRDRGNGYTF

V gene: TRBV6-5
CDR3 length: 14
J gene: TRBJ2-7
CDR3 protein: CASSYGGRGSEQYF

V gene: TRBV4-1
CDR3 length: 16
J gene: TRBJ2-1
CDR3 protein: CASSQDPGAVYNEQFF

V gene: TRBV6-4
CDR3 length: 19
J gene: TRBJ1-5
CDR3 protein: CASSDSNWAGLKSNQPQHF

V gene: TRBV6-6
CDR3 length: 13
J gene: TRBJ1-6
CDR3 protein: CASTPGQNSPLHF

V gene: TRBV6-1
CDR3 length: 14
J gene: TRBJ2-1
CDR3 protein: CASSRGFTYNEQFF

V gene: TRBV29-1
CDR3 length: 14
J gene: TRBJ2-2
CDR3 protein: CSAGQGAATGELFF

V gene: TRBV18
CDR3 length: 14
J gene: TRBJ2-3
CDR3 protein: CASSLSGRTDTQYF

V gene: TRBV19
CDR3 length: 16
J gene: TRBJ1-4
CDR3 protein: CASSIRDREVNEKLFF

V gene: TRBV5-1
CDR3 length: 14
J gene: TRBJ1-1
CDR3 protein: CASSLEEITTEAFF